What follows are 11 T cell receptor beta chains derived from one specimen sequenced in a study of shared clonotypes between healthy human individuals. The data were produced by immunoSEQ multiplex PCR, yet TCRdb's version contains in-frame clones alone and is incomplete. The data hold under 850,000 clones, with over 60% observed a single time. Sequencing was done on a sample of memory CD4+ T cells sorted from blood. Subset meaning: CD45RA-negative fraction. The receptor set was obtained from a woman younger than 45 in good health.

This clone was detected a few times. The CDR3 region is CASSDADRVRLIAGELFF. CDR3 coding DNA: TGTGCCAGCAGTGACGCCGACAGGGTTCGGTTAATCGCCGGGGAGCTGTTTTTT. The chain carries TRBV6-4 and TRBJ2-2; TRBD1 agrees at 7 bases. Germline V lookup: CDR1 MRHNA, CDR2 SNTAGT. This CDR3 region has 18 residues. V shed 2 bases and J 6 bases; nucleotides not matched to a gene: 15.

V is TRBV10-2 and J is TRBJ1-3; unclear D gene. Trimming left V 3 bases short and J 7 bases short, with 10 bases between. The CDR3 length is 13 residues. Germline CDR1 WSHSY, CDR2 SAAADI. CDR3 sequence (DNA): TGCGCCAGCAGTGAATCTCGGCGGAACACCATATATTTT. The encoded protein is CASSESRRNTIYF.

J is TRBJ1-5 and V is TRBV28, with D perhaps TRBD1 (6 bases). The CDR3 runs to 19 residues. V was cut by 3 bases and J by 7 bases, with 28 bases left in between. From germline, CDR1 is MDHEN and CDR2 SYDVKM. As DNA, the CDR3 is TGTGCCAGCAGTTTGGTGGGGGCAACATACCCTTATTTTGGACAGCCCCAGCATTTT. Its protein product is CASSLVGATYPYFGQPQHF.

The chain couples TRBV29-1 to TRBJ2-1; D not resolved. Germline CDR1 reads SQVTM; CDR2 reads ANQGSEA. The V and J ends lost 7 bases and 10 bases respectively, with 14 bases between them. The CDR3 totals 11 residues. DNA of the CDR3: TGCAGCGCCCAGTGGGGTCGGGAGCAGTTCTTC. This translates into CSAQWGREQFF.

The chain is built from TRBV7-6 and TRBJ1-5; D call uncertain. The CDR3 has 15 amino acids. The ends were cut back, 1 base at V and 3 bases at J, with 10 bases in the middle. Germline values: CDR1 SGHVS, CDR2 FNYEAQ. The CDR3 sequence is CASSLDSTPNQPQHF. CDR3 nucleotide sequence: TGTGCCAGCAGCTTAGATAGCACTCCCAATCAGCCCCAGCATTTT. Full variable domain (rest looked up from reference TRBV7-6 and TRBJ1-5): GAGVSQSPRYKVTKRGQDVALRCDPISGHVSLYWYRQALGQGPEFLTYFNYEAQQDKSGLPNDRFSAERPEGSISTLTIQRTEQRDSAMYRCASSLDSTPNQPQHFGDGTRLSIL.

The chain combines TRBV5-4 with TRBJ2-2; no clear D gene. CDR3 length equals 14 residues. From germline, CDR1 is SGHNT and CDR2 YYREEE (reference sequence). Trimming took off 1 base at V and 4 bases at J, with 8 bases between the two ends. The CDR3 loop reads CASSLYKGTGELFF. In nucleotides, the CDR3 is TGTGCCAGCAGCTTGTATAAGGGCACCGGGGAGCTGTTTTTT.

The chain carries TRBV5-1 and TRBJ2-2, with 11 bases aligning to TRBD1. V shed 3 bases and J 5 bases; nucleotides not matched to a gene: 9. The germline CDR1 and CDR2 sequences are SGHRS and YFSETQ. The CDR3 is made up of 17 amino acids. CDR3 in DNA: TGCGCCAGCAGCTCTCTTTCGGGGACAGGGGGAACCGGGGAGCTGTTTTTT. Protein product: CASSSLSGTGGTGELFF.

The chain carries TRBV5-4 and TRBJ2-3; 10 nucleotides line up with TRBD2. Germline CDR1 SGHNT, CDR2 YYREEE (reference sequence). Trimming cost V 1 base and J 1 base; bases outside gene matches: 6. This CDR3 is built from 17 residues. In DNA form, the CDR3 reads TGTGCCAGCAGCTTGTTCCAGCGGGAGGGCGGCACAGATACGCAGTATTTT. The encoded protein is CASSLFQREGGTDTQYF.

The chain couples TRBV28 to TRBJ2-7; the D gene is possibly TRBD1 (6 bases). In germline, CDR1 is MDHEN, CDR2 SYDVKM. This CDR3 spans 14 amino acids. Trimming stripped 2 bases from V and 7 bases from J, with 15 bases between. Here the CDR3 DNA reads TGTGCCAGCAGTTTAAGTCACAGGGCTTGGGAGCAGTACTTC. Its protein is CASSLSHRAWEQYF. Full variable domain (remainder filled in from reference TRBV28 and TRBJ2-7): DVKVTQSSRYLVKRTGEKVFLECVQDMDHENMFWYRQDPGLGLRLIYFSYDVKMKEKGDIPEGYSVSREKKERFSLILESASTNQTSMYLCASSLSHRAWEQYFGPGTRLTVT.

The rearrangement joins TRBV2 to TRBJ2-7, with 7 bases lining up with TRBD1. Germline V gene data show CDR1 as SNHLY and CDR2 as FYNNEI. V gave up 5 bases and J gave up 6 bases; unmatched junction bases: 10. The CDR3 spans 14 residues. The CDR3 DNA is TGTGCCAGCAGTTTTGACAGGGTGGTGCGCGAGCAGTACTTC. It encodes CASSFDRVVREQYF.

The gene calls are TRBV5-4 and TRBJ2-7; D might be TRBD1 (6 bases). The V gene lost 7 bases and the J gene lost 3 bases, with 8 bases spanning the gap. The CDR3 consists of 11 residues. Germline V gene lookup returns CDR1 SGHNT and CDR2 YYREEE (reference sequence). The CDR3 reads CASGDNYEQYF. The CDR3 DNA follows: TGTGCCAGCGGGGACAACTACGAGCAGTACTTC.